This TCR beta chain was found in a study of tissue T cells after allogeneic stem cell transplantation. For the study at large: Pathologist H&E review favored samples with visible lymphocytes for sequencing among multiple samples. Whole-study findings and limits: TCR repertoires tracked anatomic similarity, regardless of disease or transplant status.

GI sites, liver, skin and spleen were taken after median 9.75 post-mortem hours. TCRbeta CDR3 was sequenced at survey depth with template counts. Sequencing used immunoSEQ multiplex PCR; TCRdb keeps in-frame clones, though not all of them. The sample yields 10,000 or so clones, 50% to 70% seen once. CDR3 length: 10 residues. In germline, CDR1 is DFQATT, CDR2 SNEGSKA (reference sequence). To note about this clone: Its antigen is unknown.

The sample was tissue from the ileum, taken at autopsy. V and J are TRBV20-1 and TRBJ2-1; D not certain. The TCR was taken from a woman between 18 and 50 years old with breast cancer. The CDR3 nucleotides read TGCAGCACCGACGAAAATGAGCAGTTCTTC. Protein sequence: CSTDENEQFF.